The 32 T cell receptor beta chains below come from one sample, sequenced in a study of technical replicates of blood from a few donors. Using immunoSEQ multiplex PCR, the repertoire was profiled, and TCRdb retains in-frame clones only, with some absent. This repertoire shows some 77,000 clones, around 90% found once; its top ten account for about 0.4%. Sequencing was done on a sample of T cells isolated from PBMCs. The receptors here all came from a human donor in good health.

This chain uses TRBV28 with TRBJ2-7, with 13 bases identical to TRBD2. This CDR3 has 14 amino acids. CDR1 and CDR2 from the germline V gene are MDHEN and SYDVKM. V trimming: 6 bases; J trimming: 2 bases; junction bases outside the gene matches: 1. CDR3 residues: CASRLAGGTYEQYF. CDR3 coding DNA: TGTGCCAGCAGACTAGCGGGAGGGACCTACGAGCAGTACTTC.

The chain combines TRBV10-1 with TRBJ2-7, with 7 bases that match TRBD1. V lost 4 bases and J lost 3; bases outside the gene matches: 6. The V gene's germline CDR1 is WNHNN and CDR2 SYGVQD (reference sequence). This CDR3 region has 14 residues. This CDR3 reads CASSGDSQDYEQYF. DNA for the CDR3: TGCGCCAGCAGTGGGGACAGCCAGGACTACGAGCAGTACTTC.

The J gene is TRBJ2-7, the V gene TRBV27, with 7 bases lining up with TRBD1. V dropped 5 bases and J dropped 3; count of bases not matched to a gene: 7. The CDR3 consists of 14 residues. CDR1 MNHEY and CDR2 SMNVEV come from the germline V gene (reference sequence). The CDR3 is CASSTDREIYEQYF. Here the CDR3 DNA reads TGTGCCAGCAGTACAGACAGGGAAATCTACGAGCAGTACTTC.

The chain carries TRBV4-3 and TRBJ1-2, with D possibly matching TRBD1 (5 bases). Trimming stripped 4 bases from V and 9 bases from J, with 9 bases between. This CDR3 contains 11 residues. Germline assignment: CDR1 LGHNA and CDR2 YSLEER. CDR3 sequence: CASSPRARYTF. As DNA, the CDR3 is TGCGCCAGCAGCCCCAGGGCTCGCTACACCTTC.

The chain couples TRBV18 to TRBJ2-2; 8 bases agree with TRBD2. The germline V gene has CDR1 KGHSH and CDR2 LQKENI. V was clipped by 0 bases and J by 7 bases; unmatched bases: 7. The CDR3 is made up of 16 amino acids. In DNA form, the CDR3 reads TGTGCCAGCTCACCACCGATTAGCGGGAAAGGCGGGGAGCTGTTTTTT. Protein: CASSPPISGKGGELFF.

This clone occurred once. The gene calls are TRBV7-9 and TRBJ2-3; 7 nucleotides line up with TRBD1. V lost 4 bases to trimming and J lost 6 bases; unmatched junction nucleotides: 1. This CDR3 is built from 12 residues. Germline V gene sequence: CDR1 SEHNR, CDR2 FQNEAQ (reference sequence). CDR3 nucleotides: TGTGCCAGCAGCTCACAGGGGGATACGCAGTATTTT. This codes for CASSSQGDTQYF.

V is TRBV7-8 and J is TRBJ2-7; D gene unclear. The V and J ends lost 5 bases and 0 bases respectively, with 11 bases between them. The CDR3 loop spans 14 amino acids. The V gene's germline CDR1 is SGHVS and CDR2 FQNEAQ. CDR3 sequence reads: CASSLLVSSYEQYF. CDR3 in DNA: TGTGCCAGCAGCCTGCTAGTTAGCTCCTACGAGCAGTACTTC.

The chain uses TRBV28 and TRBJ2-7, with 8 nucleotides matching TRBD2. CDR3 length: 14 amino acids. V was clipped by 5 bases and J by 5 bases; unmatched bases: 8. Per germline, CDR1 MDHEN and CDR2 SYDVKM. The DNA of the CDR3 is TGTGCCAGCAGTCTCCAGCGGGAGAGAGACGAGCAGTACTTC. Its protein product is CASSLQRERDEQYF.

The chain uses TRBV30 and TRBJ2-7, with TRBD2 as a possible D gene (5 bases). The V end lost 0 bases, the J end lost 4 bases, and 10 bases lay between the germline ends. The CDR3 totals 13 residues. CDR1 GTSNPN and CDR2 SVGIG come from the germline V gene (reference sequence). CDR3 amino acids: CAWSVTSGYEQYF. CDR3 nucleotides: TGTGCCTGGAGTGTTACTAGTGGGTACGAGCAGTACTTC.

This sequence joins TRBV2 and TRBJ1-2; maybe TRBD1 (5 bases). The CDR3 has 13 amino acids. Trimming removed 6 bases at V and 8 bases at J, with 16 bases between. CDR1 and CDR2 (germline): SNHLY, FYNNEI. The CDR3 bases are TGTGCCAGCAGAATTTTAGGGGTCGAGGGCTACACCTTC. It specifies CASRILGVEGYTF. Using reference TRBV2 and TRBJ1-2 for the parts outside the CDR3, the full variable domain is EPEVTQTPSHQVTQMGQEVILRCVPISNHLYFYWYRQILGQKVEFLVSFYNNEISEKSEIFDDQFSVERPDGSNFTLKIRSTKLEDSAMYFCASRILGVEGYTFGSGTRLTVV.

V usage is TRBV13 and J usage is TRBJ1-1, with 7 bases lining up with TRBD1. The CDR3 has 15 amino acids. Germline V gives CDR1 PRHDT, CDR2 FYEKMQ (reference sequence). Trimming took 8 bases from V and 0 from J; bases not matched to a gene: 9. DNA for the CDR3: TGTGCCAGCCTGCTCGCCAGGGGGGTGAACACTGAAGCTTTCTTT. Its protein is CASLLARGVNTEAFF.

The J gene is TRBJ2-7, the V gene TRBV28; no clear D. Germline loops: CDR1 MDHEN, CDR2 SYDVKM. The ends were cut back, 5 bases at V and 7 bases at J, with 12 bases in the middle. The CDR3 runs 12 residues. CDR3 loop: CASSITPREQYF. The DNA for the CDR3 is TGTGCCAGCAGTATAACCCCCAGGGAGCAGTACTTC.

This clone was detected only once. The V call is TRBV27, the J call TRBJ2-7; weak D call: TRBD1 (7 bases). Trimming took 2 bases from V and 2 from J, leaving 10 bases between them. CDR3 length: 14 residues. Germline V gives CDR1 MNHEY, CDR2 SMNVEV (reference sequence). The CDR3 is CASSLRRGPYEQYF. As DNA, the CDR3 is TGTGCCAGCAGTTTAAGGAGGGGGCCCTACGAGCAGTACTTC.

This clone was seen just once. The chain joins TRBV9 to TRBJ2-1; TRBD1 might be the D (6 bases). CDR1 is SGDLS, CDR2 YYNGEE, per germline. V was cut by 0 bases and J by 7 bases, with 14 bases left in between. The CDR3 consists of 15 residues. The CDR3: CASSVGGGLGNEQFF. The CDR3 bases are TGTGCCAGCAGCGTAGGAGGGGGTTTGGGAAATGAGCAGTTCTTC.

The V and J genes are TRBV5-1 and TRBJ2-7, with 10 bases identical to TRBD2. The CDR3 runs 14 residues. J was trimmed by 7 bases and V by 1 base; bases with no gene match: 5. CDR1 is SGHRS, CDR2 YFSETQ, per germline. The CDR3 spells CASSLTSGAGEQYF. The CDR3 DNA follows: TGCGCCAGCAGCTTGACTAGCGGGGCGGGGGAGCAGTACTTC. The complete variable domain, with remaining parts taken from reference TRBV5-1 and TRBJ2-7, reads KAGVTQTPRYLIKTRGQQVTLSCSPISGHRSVSWYQQTPGQGLQFLFEYFSETQRNKGNFPGRFSGRQFSNSRSEMNVSTLELGDSALYLCASSLTSGAGEQYFGPGTRLTVT.

This chain links TRBV10-1 with TRBJ2-7; D gene uncertain. Germline V gene lookup returns CDR1 WNHNN and CDR2 SYGVQD (reference sequence). V was clipped by 2 bases and J by 5 bases, with 13 bases between them. The CDR3 contains 14 residues. CDR3 nucleotides: TGCGCCAGCAGTGAGCAGGCTCCTCTGCACGAGCAGTACTTC. Protein: CASSEQAPLHEQYF.

This sequence joins TRBV30 and TRBJ2-2, with D possibly being TRBD2 (6 bases). V lost 4 bases and J 4 bases, leaving 13 bases between the germline ends. Germline loops: CDR1 GTSNPN, CDR2 SVGIG (reference sequence). This CDR3 is 14 amino acids long. CDR3 amino acids: CAWNRLDTTGELFF. The CDR3 coding sequence is TGTGCCTGGAATCGACTAGATACCACCGGGGAGCTGTTTTTT.

This clone was seen only a few times. The chain joins TRBV18 to TRBJ2-7, with TRBD2 identical over 13 bases. CDR1 is KGHSH and CDR2 is LQKENI in the germline V gene. This CDR3 is 16 amino acids long. V lost 4 bases, J lost 2 bases, and 5 bases stayed unmatched. The CDR3 bases are TGTGCCAGCTCACTTTTTACTAGCGGGAGGGCCTACGAGCAGTACTTC. Translation: CASSLFTSGRAYEQYF.

The rearrangement joins TRBV7-2 to TRBJ1-2; the D gene is possibly TRBD1 (6 bases). Germline V gene lookup returns CDR1 SGHTA and CDR2 FQGNSA. The CDR3 is made up of 14 amino acids. With 4 bases removed from V and 4 bases from J, the gap between germline ends came to 13 bases. CDR3 protein: CASSSGVVGYGYTF. DNA of the CDR3: TGTGCCAGCAGCTCAGGGGTCGTTGGCTATGGCTACACCTTC.

This clone appeared a few times. This chain joins TRBV7-2 and TRBJ1-1; D remains ambiguous. The CDR3 is made up of 13 amino acids. Germline CDR1 reads SGHTA; CDR2 reads FQGNSA. V was trimmed by 1 base and J by 7 bases, leaving 10 bases between them. The CDR3 nucleotides read TGTGCCAGCAGCTTAGGGGCCGGGAATGAAGCTTTCTTT. Its translation: CASSLGAGNEAFF.

The J gene is TRBJ2-2, the V gene TRBV25-1; D is unclear. Germline CDR1 is MGHDK and CDR2 is SYGVNS. V was trimmed by 0 bases and J by 1 base, leaving 3 bases between them. CDR3 length: 14 residues. The CDR3 loop is CASSEYKNTGELFF. CDR3 DNA: TGTGCCAGCAGTGAATATAAGAACACCGGGGAGCTGTTTTTT.

The chain uses TRBV30 and TRBJ1-1; 7 bases map to TRBD1. The CDR3 length is 13 residues. CDR1 is GTSNPN, CDR2 SVGIG, per germline (reference sequence). The V and J ends lost 2 bases and 6 bases, in that order; junction bases with no gene match: 6. The CDR3 DNA follows: TGTGCCTGGAGTAGTGGACAGGTCCCTGAAGCTTTCTTT. Its translation: CAWSSGQVPEAFF. Full variable domain (outside the CDR3, taken from reference TRBV30 and TRBJ1-1): SQTIHQWPATLVQPVGSPLSLECTVEGTSNPNLYWYRQAAGRGLQLLFYSVGIGQISSEVPQNLSASRPQDRQFILSSKKLLLSDSGFYLCAWSSGQVPEAFFGQGTRLTVV.

The chain's CDR3 is CASSLGRSGVYQETQYF. The DNA of the CDR3 is TGTGCCAGCAGCTTGGGACGGTCGGGGGTGTACCAAGAGACCCAGTACTTC. The rearrangement joins TRBV7-9 to TRBJ2-5, with a weak D call TRBD2 (6 bases). The CDR3 is 17 amino acids. The V end lost 3 bases, the J end lost 0 bases, and 17 bases lay between the germline ends. Per germline, CDR1 SEHNR and CDR2 FQNEAQ (reference sequence).

This chain links TRBV9 with TRBJ2-5, with a tentative D call TRBD2 (6 bases). V was cut by 4 bases and J by 5 bases, with 18 bases left in between. The CDR3 runs 15 residues. Germline V CDR1 and CDR2: SGDLS, YYNGEE. CDR3 sequence reads: CASSPKIVEGETQYF. The CDR3, as DNA: TGTGCCAGCAGCCCGAAAATAGTGGAGGGGGAGACCCAGTACTTC.

Written as DNA, the CDR3 is TGTGCCAGCAGCAAAGTACCTAGCGGGTCAACAGATACGCAGTATTTT. This encodes CASSKVPSGSTDTQYF. This chain connects TRBV21-1 to TRBJ2-3; the listed D gene, TRBD2, was not tested against the DNA. TRBV21-1 is annotated as a pseudogene. This CDR3 spans 16 amino acids.

The chain employs TRBV28 and TRBJ1-5; D possibly corresponds to TRBD1 (6 bases). Trimming removed 6 bases from V and 8 bases from J, with 17 bases in between. Germline CDR1 and CDR2: MDHEN and SYDVKM. This CDR3 is built from 14 residues. CDR3 bases: TGTGCCAGCAGCGTAATACAGGGTAAAGAGCCCCAGCATTTT. It specifies CASSVIQGKEPQHF.

The chain uses TRBV28 and TRBJ1-4, with 9 bases that match TRBD1. Germline V CDR1 and CDR2: MDHEN, SYDVKM. This CDR3 region has 14 residues. V dropped 5 bases and J dropped 8; count of bases not matched to a gene: 6. The CDR3: CASSEDRGHEKLFF. The CDR3 DNA follows: TGTGCCAGCAGTGAGGACAGGGGACACGAAAAACTGTTTTTT.

This chain uses TRBV4-2 with TRBJ2-2; 7 bases are shared with TRBD2. V shed 0 bases, J shed 7 bases, and the junction held 17 bases outside the gene matches. The germline V gene encodes CDR1 LGHNA and CDR2 YNFKEQ. The CDR3 is 19 residues long. The CDR3 region is CASSQESPTSEISIGELFF. Here the CDR3 DNA reads TGTGCCAGCAGCCAAGAATCCCCTACTAGCGAAATTTCGATCGGGGAGCTGTTTTTT.

With respect to this clone: The sample has other DNA sequences that encode this CDR3 too. This chain joins TRBV6-5 and TRBJ1-5; D not certain. The CDR3 length is 13 residues. CDR1 and CDR2 (germline): MNHEY, SVGAGI. V was shortened by 9 bases and J by 4 bases, with 13 bases between the two germline ends. CDR3 residues: CASRGLTNQPQHF. In nucleotides, the CDR3 is TGTGCCAGTCGCGGACTGACAAATCAGCCCCAGCATTTT.

This chain links TRBV21-1 with TRBJ2-7; the D call in the table, TRBD1, was not verified against the DNA. TRBV21-1 has pseudogene status. The CDR3 consists of 11 residues. CDR3 residues: CASRTGSEQYF. CDR3 nucleotide sequence: TGTGCCAGCAGGACAGGGAGCGAGCAGTACTTC.

This clone showed up just once. One end of the junction varies from germline; a read error may be responsible. Here the CDR3 reads CASSLGTSVIGHHF. CDR3 DNA sequence: TGTGCCAGCAGTTTAGGGACATCGGTCATCGGACACCACTTC. The rearrangement links TRBV28 to TRBJ1-2; D is possibly TRBD1 (6 bases). The CDR3 spans 14 residues. The germline CDR1 and CDR2 sequences are MDHEN and SYDVKM.

The chain employs TRBV11-2 and TRBJ2-7; D might be TRBD2 (6 bases). Germline V CDR1 and CDR2: SGHAT, FQNNGV. CDR3 size: 14 residues. V was clipped by 5 bases and J by 3 bases, with 14 bases between them. CDR3 DNA: TGTGCCAGCAGCCCCGGGACTGCCCACTACGAGCAGTACTTC. Translated, it gives CASSPGTAHYEQYF.